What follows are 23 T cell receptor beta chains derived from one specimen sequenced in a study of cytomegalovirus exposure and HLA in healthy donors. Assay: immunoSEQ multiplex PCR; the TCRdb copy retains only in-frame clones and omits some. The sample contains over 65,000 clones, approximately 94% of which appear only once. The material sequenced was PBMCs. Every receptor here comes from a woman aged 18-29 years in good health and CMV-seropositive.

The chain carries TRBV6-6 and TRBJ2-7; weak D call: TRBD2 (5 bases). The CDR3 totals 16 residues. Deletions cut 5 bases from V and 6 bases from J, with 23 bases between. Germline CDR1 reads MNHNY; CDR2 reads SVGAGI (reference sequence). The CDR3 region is CASSHTEGTTGSEQYF. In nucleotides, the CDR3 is TGTGCCAGCAGTCACACAGAGGGTACGACTGGATCCGAGCAGTACTTC.

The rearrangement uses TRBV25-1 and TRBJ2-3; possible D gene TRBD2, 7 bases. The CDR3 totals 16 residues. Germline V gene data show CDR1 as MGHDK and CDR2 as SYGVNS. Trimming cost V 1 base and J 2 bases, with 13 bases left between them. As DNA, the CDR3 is TGTGCCAGCAGTGAATTAAGGGAGGGGGACACAGATACGCAGTATTTT. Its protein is CASSELREGDTDTQYF.

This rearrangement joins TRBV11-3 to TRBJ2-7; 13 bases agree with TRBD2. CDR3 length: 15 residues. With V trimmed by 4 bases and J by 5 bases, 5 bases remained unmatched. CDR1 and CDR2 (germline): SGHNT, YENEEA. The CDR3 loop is CASSSTSGGADEQYF. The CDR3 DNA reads TGTGCCAGCAGCTCTACTAGCGGGGGGGCCGACGAGCAGTACTTC.

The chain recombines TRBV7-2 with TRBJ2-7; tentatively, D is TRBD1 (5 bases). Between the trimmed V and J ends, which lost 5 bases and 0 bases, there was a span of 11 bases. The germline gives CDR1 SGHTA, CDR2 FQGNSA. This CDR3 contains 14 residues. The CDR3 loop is CASSPGHASYEQYF. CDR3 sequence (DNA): TGTGCCAGCAGCCCTGGACATGCCTCCTACGAGCAGTACTTC. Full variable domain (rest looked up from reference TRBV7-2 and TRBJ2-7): GAGVSQSPSNKVTEKGKDVELRCDPISGHTALYWYRQSLGQGLEFLIYFQGNSAPDKSGLPSDRFSAERTGGSVSTLTIQRTQQEDSAVYLCASSPGHASYEQYFGPGTRLTVT.

The CDR3 sequence: CASSYRNYRDPYEQYF. The DNA for the CDR3 is TGTGCCAGCAGTTACCGGAACTACAGGGACCCCTACGAGCAGTACTTC. The genes are TRBV6-5 and TRBJ2-7, with D perhaps matching TRBD1 (6 bases). Trimming removed 2 bases from V and 2 bases from J, with 16 bases in between. Germline-derived CDR1 and CDR2 are MNHEY and SVGAGI. The CDR3 is 16 residues long.

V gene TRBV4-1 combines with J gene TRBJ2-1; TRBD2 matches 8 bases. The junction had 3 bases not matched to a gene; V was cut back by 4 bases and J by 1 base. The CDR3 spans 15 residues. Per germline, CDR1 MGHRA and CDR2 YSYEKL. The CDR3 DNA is TGCGCCAGCAGCCCGGGGGGGAGGTCCTACAATGAGCAGTTCTTC. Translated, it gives CASSPGGRSYNEQFF.

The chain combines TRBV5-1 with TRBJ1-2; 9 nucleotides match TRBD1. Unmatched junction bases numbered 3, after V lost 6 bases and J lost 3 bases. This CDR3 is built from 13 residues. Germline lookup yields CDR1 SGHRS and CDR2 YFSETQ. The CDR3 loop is CASNTGGDYGYTF. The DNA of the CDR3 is TGCGCCAGCAACACAGGGGGCGACTATGGCTACACCTTC.

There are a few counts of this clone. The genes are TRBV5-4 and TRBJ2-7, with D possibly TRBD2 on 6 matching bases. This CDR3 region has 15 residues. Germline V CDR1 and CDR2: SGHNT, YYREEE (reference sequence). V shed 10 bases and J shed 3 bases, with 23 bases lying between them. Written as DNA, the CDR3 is TGTGCCCCCTGGGGGAGGCCGACAGACTTCTACGAGCAGTACTTC. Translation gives CAPWGRPTDFYEQYF.

DNA of the CDR3: TGTGCCAGCAGCCATAACCAGGGGGCCCATAGCAATCAGCCCCAGCATTTT. Its translation is CASSHNQGAHSNQPQHF. The chain links TRBV5-8 to TRBJ1-5; 8 bases align to TRBD1. The CDR3 length is 17 residues. V trimming: 4 bases; J trimming: 0 bases; junction bases outside the gene matches: 9. Germline assignment: CDR1 SGHTS and CDR2 YDEGEE.

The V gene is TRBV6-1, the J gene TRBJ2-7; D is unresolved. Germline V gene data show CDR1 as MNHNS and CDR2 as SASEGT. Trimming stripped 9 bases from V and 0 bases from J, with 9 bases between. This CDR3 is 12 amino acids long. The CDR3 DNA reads TGTGCCAGTGGCGGAGTCTCCTACGAGCAGTACTTC. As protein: CASGGVSYEQYF.

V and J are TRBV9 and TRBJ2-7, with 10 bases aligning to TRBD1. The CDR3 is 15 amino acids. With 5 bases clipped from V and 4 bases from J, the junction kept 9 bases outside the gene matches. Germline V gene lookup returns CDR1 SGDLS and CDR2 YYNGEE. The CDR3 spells CASSRRDRGIYEQYF. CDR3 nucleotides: TGTGCCAGCAGTCGCCGGGACAGGGGTATTTACGAGCAGTACTTC. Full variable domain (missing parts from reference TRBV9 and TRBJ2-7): DSGVTQTPKHLITATGQRVTLRCSPRSGDLSVYWYQQSLDQGLQFLIQYYNGEERAKGNILERFSAQQFPDLHSELNLSSLELGDSALYFCASSRRDRGIYEQYFGPGTRLTVT.

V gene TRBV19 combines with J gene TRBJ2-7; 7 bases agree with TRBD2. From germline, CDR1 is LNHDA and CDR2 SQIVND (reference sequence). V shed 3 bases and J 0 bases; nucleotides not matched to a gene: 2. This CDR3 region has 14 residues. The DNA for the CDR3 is TGTGCCAGTAGTATCAAGCGGGACTCCTACGAGCAGTACTTC. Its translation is CASSIKRDSYEQYF.

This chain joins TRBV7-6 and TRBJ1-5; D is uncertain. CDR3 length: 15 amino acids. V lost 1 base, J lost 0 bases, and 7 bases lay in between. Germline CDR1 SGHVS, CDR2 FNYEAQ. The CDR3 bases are TGTGCCAGCAGCTTAGAGGCGGATAGCAATCAGCCCCAGCATTTT. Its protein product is CASSLEADSNQPQHF.

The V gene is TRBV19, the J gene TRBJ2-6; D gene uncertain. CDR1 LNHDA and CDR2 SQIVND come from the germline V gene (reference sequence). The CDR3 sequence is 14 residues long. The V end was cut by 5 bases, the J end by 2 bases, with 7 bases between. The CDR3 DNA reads TGTGCCAGTAGTCCCCTCCCTGGGGCCAACGTCCTGACTTTC. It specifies CASSPLPGANVLTF. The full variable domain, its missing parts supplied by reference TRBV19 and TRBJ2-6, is DGGITQSPKYLFRKEGQNVTLSCEQNLNHDAMYWYRQDPGQGLRLIYYSQIVNDFQKGDIAEGYSVSREKKESFPLTVTSAQKNPTAFYLCASSPLPGANVLTFGAGSRLTVL.

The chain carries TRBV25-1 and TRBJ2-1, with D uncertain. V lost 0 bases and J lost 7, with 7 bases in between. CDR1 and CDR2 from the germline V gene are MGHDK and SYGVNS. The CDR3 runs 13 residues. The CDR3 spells CASSEYSVNEQFF. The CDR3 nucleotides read TGTGCCAGCAGTGAATATAGTGTGAATGAGCAGTTCTTC.

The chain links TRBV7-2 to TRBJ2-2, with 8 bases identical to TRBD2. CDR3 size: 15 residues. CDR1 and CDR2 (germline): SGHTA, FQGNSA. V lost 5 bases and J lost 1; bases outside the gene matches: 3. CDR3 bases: TGTGCCAGCAGCACCCGGGGGGGGAACACCGGGGAGCTGTTTTTT. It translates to CASSTRGGNTGELFF.

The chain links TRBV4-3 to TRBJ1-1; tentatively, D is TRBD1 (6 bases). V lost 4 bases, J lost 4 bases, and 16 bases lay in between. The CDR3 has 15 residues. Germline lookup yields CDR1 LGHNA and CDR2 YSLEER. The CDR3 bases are TGCGCCAGCAGCCTATACCAGGGGTCGGGCACTGAAGCTTTCTTT. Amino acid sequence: CASSLYQGSGTEAFF.

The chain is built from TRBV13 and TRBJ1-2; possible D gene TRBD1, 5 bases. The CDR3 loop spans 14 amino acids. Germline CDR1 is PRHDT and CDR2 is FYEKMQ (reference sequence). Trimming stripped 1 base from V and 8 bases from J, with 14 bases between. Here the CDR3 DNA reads TGTGCCAGCAGCTTAGATCAGGGTCAAAGGGGCTACACCTTC. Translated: CASSLDQGQRGYTF.

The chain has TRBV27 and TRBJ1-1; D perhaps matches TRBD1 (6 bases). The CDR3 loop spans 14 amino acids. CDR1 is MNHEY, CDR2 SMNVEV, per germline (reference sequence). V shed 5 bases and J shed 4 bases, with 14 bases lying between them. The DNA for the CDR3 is TGTGCCAGCAGTCCGCAGGGGAAGGGCACTGAAGCTTTCTTT. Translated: CASSPQGKGTEAFF.

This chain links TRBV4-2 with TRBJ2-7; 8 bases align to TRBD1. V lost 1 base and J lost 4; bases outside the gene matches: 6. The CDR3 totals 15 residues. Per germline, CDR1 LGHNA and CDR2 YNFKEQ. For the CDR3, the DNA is TGTGCCAGCAGCCAAGGGGCAGGGGGCGAATACGAGCAGTACTTC. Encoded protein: CASSQGAGGEYEQYF.

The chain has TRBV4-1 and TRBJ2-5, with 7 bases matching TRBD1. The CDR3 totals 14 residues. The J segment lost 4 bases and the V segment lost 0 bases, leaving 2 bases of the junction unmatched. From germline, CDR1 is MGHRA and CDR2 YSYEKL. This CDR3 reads CASSQDHRGETQYF. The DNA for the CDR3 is TGCGCCAGCAGCCAAGATCACAGGGGAGAGACCCAGTACTTC.

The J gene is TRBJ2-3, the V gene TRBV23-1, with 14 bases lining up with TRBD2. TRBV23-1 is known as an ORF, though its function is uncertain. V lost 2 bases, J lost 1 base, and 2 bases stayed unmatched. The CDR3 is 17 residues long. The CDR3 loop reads CASSQEGLAGGTDTQYF. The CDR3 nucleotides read TGCGCCAGCAGTCAAGAGGGACTAGCGGGAGGCACAGATACGCAGTATTTT.

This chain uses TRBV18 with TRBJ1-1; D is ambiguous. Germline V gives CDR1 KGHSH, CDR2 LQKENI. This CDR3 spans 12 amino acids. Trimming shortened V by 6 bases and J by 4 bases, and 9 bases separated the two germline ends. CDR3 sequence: CASSLVGTEAFF. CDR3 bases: TGTGCCAGCTCCCTGGTCGGCACTGAAGCTTTCTTT.